The source of this T cell receptor (beta chain) is a study of blood T cells in healthy people across ages. It was roughly 10 milliliters of peripheral blood that were drawn from each donor. Together with a sample-barcoded 5' primer, a J-beta primer mix was included in a second PCR lasting roughly 6 to 12 cycles. TCRdb re-called the 5' RACE reads through MiXCR, storing one row per CDR3 protein. Seen here are hundreds of thousands of distinct CDR3 sequences, about 30% observed once, and the top ten hold approximately 15%. Findings of the study overall: TCR beta diversity correlated strongly with naive T cell percentage. Naive and antigen-experienced cells were not separated, limiting conclusive comparison.

V lost 5 bases to trimming and J lost 8 bases, with 15 bases between them. In germline, CDR1 is LNHDA, CDR2 SQIVND (reference sequence). The CDR3 contains 13 residues. This clonotype was seen only a few times. The antigen is not known. The source material was blood. The genes are TRBV19 and TRBJ1-2, with D tentatively TRBD1 (5 bases). This receptor was taken from a woman of 80 years or more in good health. The CDR3 loop reads CASSGTSGGGYTF. The DNA for the CDR3 is TGTGCCAGTAGTGGGACTTCCGGAGGGGGCTACACCTTC.